This T cell receptor (beta chain) was sequenced for a study of response to subunit inactivated influenza vaccine. In this sample, this clonotype turned up a few times. Antigen unknown. General study points: Authors suggested each seasonal flu vaccination may recruit only limited numbers of new T cells.

TCRdb processed the RT-PCR reads anew with MiXCR; each CDR3 protein has one entry. This sample has 400,000 to 650,000 distinct CDR3 sequences, with 6.5% to 8% found just once. This receptor was taken from a man aged 45-69 years who received an inactivated influenza vaccine. The source material was PBMCs from blood, sampled less than 30 months after vaccination.

This chain's CDR3 is CATSRDRGNYNEQFF. CDR3 sequence (DNA): TGTGCCACCAGCAGAGACAGGGGTAATTACAATGAGCAGTTCTTC. This chain joins TRBV15 and TRBJ2-1, with a weak D call TRBD1 (6 bases). Trimming left V 0 bases short and J 4 bases short, with 10 bases between. Germline V gene data show CDR1 as LNHNV and CDR2 as YYDKDF (reference sequence). This CDR3 is 15 amino acids long.